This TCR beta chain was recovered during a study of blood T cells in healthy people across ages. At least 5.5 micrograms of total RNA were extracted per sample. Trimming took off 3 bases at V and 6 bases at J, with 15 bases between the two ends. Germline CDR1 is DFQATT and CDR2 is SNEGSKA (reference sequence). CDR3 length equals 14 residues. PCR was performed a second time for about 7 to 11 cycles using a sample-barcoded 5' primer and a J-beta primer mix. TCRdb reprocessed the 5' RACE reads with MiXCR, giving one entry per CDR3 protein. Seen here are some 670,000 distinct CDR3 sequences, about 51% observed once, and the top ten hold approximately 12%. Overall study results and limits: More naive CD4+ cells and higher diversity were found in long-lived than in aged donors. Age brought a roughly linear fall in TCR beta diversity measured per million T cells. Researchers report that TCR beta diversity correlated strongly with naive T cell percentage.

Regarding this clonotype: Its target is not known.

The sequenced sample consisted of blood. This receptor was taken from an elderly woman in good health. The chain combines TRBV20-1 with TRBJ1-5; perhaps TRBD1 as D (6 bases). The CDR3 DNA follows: TGCAGTGCTAGCACTTCAGGGGCGGGTCAGCCCCAGCATTTT. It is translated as CSASTSGAGQPQHF.